This passage covers 10 T cell receptor beta chains from one sample sequenced in a study of blood T cell repertoires in COVID-19. Clones were read by immunoSEQ multiplex PCR, and TCRdb kept only the in-frame ones, dropping some. The sample shows hundreds of thousands of clones, around 90% of them seen only once. Material: PBMCs or T cells enriched from blood (not recorded which). The source is a man aged 30 to 45 who had been exposed to COVID-19.

This chain links TRBV7-9 with TRBJ1-2; D perhaps matches TRBD1 (5 bases). V was clipped by 5 bases and J by 4 bases, with 14 bases between them. This CDR3 has 14 residues. Germline V gives CDR1 SEHNR, CDR2 FQNEAQ (reference sequence). CDR3 DNA: TGTGCCAGCAGCCCCAGGATGGGGCGCTATGGCTACACCTTC. The encoded protein is CASSPRMGRYGYTF.

This chain links TRBV7-8 with TRBJ2-5; D is uncertain. The CDR3 is 13 residues long. The ends were cut back, 7 bases at V and 3 bases at J, with 12 bases in the middle. Germline CDR1 and CDR2: SGHVS and FQNEAQ. CDR3 sequence reads: CASITWPKETQYF. The CDR3 region has the DNA TGTGCCAGCATCACCTGGCCGAAAGAGACCCAGTACTTC.

This clone was observed a handful of times. The chain has TRBV6-5 and TRBJ1-3; TRBD1 matches at 8 bases. The V and J ends lost 11 bases and 3 bases, in that order; junction bases with no gene match: 6. The CDR3 is made up of 13 amino acids. Germline CDR1 and CDR2: MNHEY and SVGAGI. The CDR3 DNA reads TGTGCCGCACACAGGGGGGATGGAAACACCATATATTTT. This gives the protein CAAHRGDGNTIYF.

J is TRBJ1-6 and V is TRBV6-1; tentatively, D is TRBD1 (6 bases). The CDR3 consists of 16 residues. Trimming cost V 4 bases and J 0 bases, with 10 bases left between them. Germline V gene sequence: CDR1 MNHNS, CDR2 SASEGT. The CDR3 here is CASSGGQFSYNSPLHF. The CDR3 nucleotides read TGTGCCAGCAGTGGCGGACAGTTCTCCTATAATTCACCCCTCCACTTT.

The chain uses TRBV4-1 and TRBJ1-5; no clear D. The germline CDR1 and CDR2 sequences are MGHRA and YSYEKL. V gave up 2 bases and J gave up 0 bases, with 23 bases separating them. The CDR3 consists of 20 residues. CDR3 residues: CASSQRFGEHGRYSNQPQHF. The CDR3 nucleotides read TGCGCCAGCAGCCAAAGATTCGGGGAACACGGGAGATATAGCAATCAGCCCCAGCATTTT.

The chain joins TRBV10-2 to TRBJ2-7, with 7 bases aligning to TRBD1. CDR3 length: 16 residues. CDR1 is WSHSY, CDR2 SAAADI, per germline. Trimming took 5 bases from V and 0 from J; bases not matched to a gene: 10. The CDR3 DNA reads TGCGCCAGCAGTACCCCCGAGGACAGGCTCTCCTACGAGCAGTACTTC. Amino acid sequence: CASSTPEDRLSYEQYF.

CDR3 sequence (DNA): TGTGCCAGCAGTGAAGAGGACAGAGTTGCAGATACGCAGTATTTT. Protein: CASSEEDRVADTQYF. The gene calls are TRBV2 and TRBJ2-3; TRBD1 is a possible D gene (6 bases). The V end was cut by 1 base, the J end by 4 bases, with 12 bases between. Germline V CDR1 and CDR2: SNHLY, FYNNEI. This CDR3 comprises 15 residues. Using reference TRBV2 and TRBJ2-3 for the parts outside the CDR3, the full variable domain is EPEVTQTPSHQVTQMGQEVILRCVPISNHLYFYWYRQILGQKVEFLVSFYNNEISEKSEIFDDQFSVERPDGSNFTLKIRSTKLEDSAMYFCASSEEDRVADTQYFGPGTRLTVL.

The gene calls are TRBV6-5 and TRBJ2-1; 7 nucleotides align to TRBD1. V dropped 6 bases and J dropped 6; count of bases not matched to a gene: 11. CDR1 and CDR2 (germline): MNHEY, SVGAGI. This CDR3 contains 15 residues. The CDR3 region is CASRADRMGTNEQFF. The CDR3 DNA reads as TGTGCCAGCAGGGCGGACAGGATGGGGACCAATGAGCAGTTCTTC.

The chain has TRBV6-1 and TRBJ1-5; 7 bases agree with TRBD1. Germline V gene lookup returns CDR1 MNHNS and CDR2 SASEGT. V lost 3 bases to trimming and J lost 7 bases; unmatched junction nucleotides: 3. The CDR3 spans 13 residues. The CDR3 protein is CASSETGIQPQHF. The CDR3 nucleotides read TGTGCCAGCAGTGAGACAGGGATCCAGCCCCAGCATTTT.

This chain uses TRBV6-1 with TRBJ1-6; 7 bases are a match to TRBD1. Per germline, CDR1 MNHNS and CDR2 SASEGT. The V and J ends lost 1 base and 0 bases, in that order; junction bases with no gene match: 6. The CDR3 runs 18 residues. The CDR3 nucleotides read TGTGCCAGCAGTGAAGTAATCAGGGGGTTCTCCTATAATTCACCCCTCCACTTT. It yields the protein CASSEVIRGFSYNSPLHF.